These T cell receptor beta chains were read from a single sample in a study of T-cell memory formation after mild COVID-19. TCRdb reprocessed the 5' RACE reads via MiXCR and lists one record per CDR3 protein. The sample holds roughly 600,000 distinct CDR3 sequences, roughly 18% seen once. The source material was PBMCs or a T cell subset sorted from them (not recorded which). The receptors come from an adult woman who had mild COVID-19 (a few samples of this study predate the infection). Cell type and time point are not known. Each CDR3 is given with its conserved first and last residue. A D gene is named only where the DNA matches it firmly. Part of the rows lack a size; the others show once, few, many or a class for expanded clones.

V,size,D,J,DNA,CDR3
TRBV7-6,.,.,TRBJ1-6,TGTGCCAGCAGCTTAGGACGCGCGGATTGGAATTCACCCCTCCACTTT,CASSLGRADWNSPLHF
TRBV20-1,few,.,TRBJ2-5,TGCAGTGCTAGCGGGACGGCGAAAGAGACCCAGTACTTC,CSASGTAKETQYF
TRBV7-2,few,.,TRBJ2-1,TGTGCCAGCAGCAACCGGGACAACTCCTACAATGAGCAGTTCTTC,CASSNRDNSYNEQFF
TRBV24-1,few,.,TRBJ2-7,TGTGCCACCAGTGATCGAAAGGCCTCTTCGGGCGAGCAGTACTTC,CATSDRKASSGEQYF
TRBV27,.,TRBD2,TRBJ2-7,TGTGCCAGCAGTTTATCGGCGGGAGCCTACGAGCGGTACTTC,CASSLSAGAYERYF
TRBV5-6,.,TRBD2,TRBJ2-3,TGTGCCAGCGAAGGACTAGCGGGGGGGCCGAGGTCAGATACGCAGTATTTT,CASEGLAGGPRSDTQYF
TRBV23-1,.,TRBD1,TRBJ1-2,TGCGCCAGCAGTCATGCGACAGGGGAAAAGGGGGATGGCTACACCTTC,CASSHATGEKGDGYTF
TRBV12-3/TRBV12-4,few,TRBD1,TRBJ2-3,TGTGCCAGCAGTTTCGGTTCGAGCGGACAGGGGGGAGCAGATACGCAGTATTTT,CASSFGSSGQGGADTQYF
TRBV13,few,.,TRBJ2-7,TGTGCCAGCAGCTTAGCGGGAGGCCAGGGGGTTTCCGAGCAGTACTTC,CASSLAGGQGVSEQYF
TRBV7-9,.,.,TRBJ2-1,TGTGCCAGCAGCCATACCGGGACCTATAACAATGAGCAGTTCTTC,CASSHTGTYNNEQFF
TRBV24-1,many,.,TRBJ2-3,TGTGCCACCAGTCGGGGGGCCTCAGATACGCAGTATTTT,CATSRGASDTQYF
TRBV3-1,.,TRBD1,TRBJ2-1,TGTGCCAGCAGCAAAGGGACAGGCTACAATGAGCAGTTCTTC,CASSKGTGYNEQFF
TRBV6-5,.,TRBD1,TRBJ2-5,TGTGCCAGCAGTTACTCCACAGGGGAGCCGGAGACCCAGTACTTC,CASSYSTGEPETQYF
TRBV12-3/TRBV12-4,many,TRBD2,TRBJ2-1,TGTGCCAGCATTCCACGGACTAGCGGGTTACGGGATGAGCAGTTCTTC,CASIPRTSGLRDEQFF
TRBV12-3/TRBV12-4,.,TRBD2,TRBJ2-7,TGTGCCAGCAGAACGAGCGGGAGTTACTACGAGCAGTACTTC,CASRTSGSYYEQYF
TRBV29-1,few,.,TRBJ1-5,TGCAGCGTTTGTACAGGCGCGAATCAGCCCCAGCATTTT,CSVCTGANQPQHF
TRBV5-1,many,TRBD1,TRBJ2-2,TGCGCCAGCAGCTTGGACCTACCGGGACAGGGGGCCGGGGAGCTGTTTTTT,CASSLDLPGQGAGELFF